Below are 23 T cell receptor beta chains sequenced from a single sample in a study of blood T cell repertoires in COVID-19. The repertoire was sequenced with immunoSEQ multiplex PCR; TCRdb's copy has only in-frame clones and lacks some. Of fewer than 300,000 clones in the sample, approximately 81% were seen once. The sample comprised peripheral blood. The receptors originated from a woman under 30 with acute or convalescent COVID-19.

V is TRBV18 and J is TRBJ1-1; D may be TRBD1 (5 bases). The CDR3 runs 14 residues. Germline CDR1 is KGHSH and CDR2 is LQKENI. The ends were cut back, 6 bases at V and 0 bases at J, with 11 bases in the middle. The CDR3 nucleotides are TGTGCCAGCTCCGAGACAGTTATGAACACTGAAGCTTTCTTT. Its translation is CASSETVMNTEAFF.

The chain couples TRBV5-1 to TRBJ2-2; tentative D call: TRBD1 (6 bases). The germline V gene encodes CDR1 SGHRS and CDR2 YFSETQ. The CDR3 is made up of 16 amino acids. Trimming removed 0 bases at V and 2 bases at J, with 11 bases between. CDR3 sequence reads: CASSLVQGTNTGELFF. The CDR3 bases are TGCGCCAGCAGCTTGGTTCAGGGGACCAACACCGGGGAGCTGTTTTTT.

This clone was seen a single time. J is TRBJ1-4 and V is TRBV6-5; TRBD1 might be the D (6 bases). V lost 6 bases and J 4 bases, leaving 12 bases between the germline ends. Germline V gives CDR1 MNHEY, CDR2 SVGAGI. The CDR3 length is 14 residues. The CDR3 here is CASRVDRSNEKLFF. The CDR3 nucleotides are TGTGCCAGCAGAGTCGACAGGAGTAATGAAAAACTGTTTTTT.

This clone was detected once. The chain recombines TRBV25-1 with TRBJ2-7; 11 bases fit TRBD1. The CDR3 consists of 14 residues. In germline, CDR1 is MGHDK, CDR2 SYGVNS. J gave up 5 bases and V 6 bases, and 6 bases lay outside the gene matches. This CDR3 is CASSDWTGGDEQYF. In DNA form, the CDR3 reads TGTGCCAGCAGCGACTGGACAGGGGGCGACGAGCAGTACTTC.

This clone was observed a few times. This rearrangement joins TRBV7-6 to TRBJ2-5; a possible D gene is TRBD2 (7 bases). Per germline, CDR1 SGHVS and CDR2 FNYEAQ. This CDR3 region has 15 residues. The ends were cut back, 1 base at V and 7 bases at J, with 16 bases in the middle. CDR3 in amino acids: CASSLGDGGHSTQYF. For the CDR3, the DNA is TGTGCCAGCAGCTTAGGGGACGGGGGGCATTCGACCCAGTACTTC. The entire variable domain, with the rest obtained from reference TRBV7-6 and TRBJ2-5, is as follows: GAGVSQSPRYKVTKRGQDVALRCDPISGHVSLYWYRQALGQGPEFLTYFNYEAQQDKSGLPNDRFSAERPEGSISTLTIQRTEQRDSAMYRCASSLGDGGHSTQYFGPGTRLLVL.

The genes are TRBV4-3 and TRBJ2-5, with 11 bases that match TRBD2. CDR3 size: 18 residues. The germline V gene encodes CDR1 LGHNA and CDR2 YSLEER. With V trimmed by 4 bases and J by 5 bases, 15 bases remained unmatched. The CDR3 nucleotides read TGCGCCAGCAGCCCAGCCGGCGACGGGATAGCGGGAGGGGAGACCCAGTACTTC. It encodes CASSPAGDGIAGGETQYF.

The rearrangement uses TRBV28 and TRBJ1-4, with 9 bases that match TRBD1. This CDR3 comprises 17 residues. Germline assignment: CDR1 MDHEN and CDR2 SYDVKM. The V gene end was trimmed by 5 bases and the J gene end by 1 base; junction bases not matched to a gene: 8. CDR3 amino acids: CASSPRGQGRTNEKLFF. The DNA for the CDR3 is TGTGCCAGCAGTCCAAGAGGACAGGGGAGAACTAATGAAAAACTGTTTTTT.

The CDR3 nucleotides read TGTGCCAGCAGGCATAATACAGGGGGCCTTTCATTAGGCGAGCAGTACTTC. Translating gives CASRHNTGGLSLGEQYF. The gene calls are TRBV5-5 and TRBJ2-7; TRBD1 agrees at 9 bases. Germline V gene sequence: CDR1 SGHKS, CDR2 YYEKEE (reference sequence). The V and J ends lost 5 bases and 6 bases, in that order; junction bases with no gene match: 18. The CDR3 contains 17 residues.

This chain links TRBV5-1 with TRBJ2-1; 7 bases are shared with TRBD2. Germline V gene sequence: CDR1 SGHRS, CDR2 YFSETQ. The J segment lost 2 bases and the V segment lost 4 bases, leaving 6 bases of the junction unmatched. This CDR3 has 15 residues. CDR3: CASSPRGDAYNEQFF. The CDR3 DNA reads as TGCGCCAGCAGCCCTCGGGGGGATGCCTACAATGAGCAGTTCTTC. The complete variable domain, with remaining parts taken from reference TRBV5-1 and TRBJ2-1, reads KAGVTQTPRYLIKTRGQQVTLSCSPISGHRSVSWYQQTPGQGLQFLFEYFSETQRNKGNFPGRFSGRQFSNSRSEMNVSTLELGDSALYLCASSPRGDAYNEQFFGPGTRLTVL.

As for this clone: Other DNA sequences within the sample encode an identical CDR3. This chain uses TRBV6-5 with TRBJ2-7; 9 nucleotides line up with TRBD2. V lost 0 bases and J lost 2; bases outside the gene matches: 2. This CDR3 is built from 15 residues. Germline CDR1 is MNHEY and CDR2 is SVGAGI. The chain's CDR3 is CASSYSAGGPYEQYF. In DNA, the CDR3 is TGTGCCAGCAGTTACTCAGCGGGGGGACCCTACGAGCAGTACTTC.

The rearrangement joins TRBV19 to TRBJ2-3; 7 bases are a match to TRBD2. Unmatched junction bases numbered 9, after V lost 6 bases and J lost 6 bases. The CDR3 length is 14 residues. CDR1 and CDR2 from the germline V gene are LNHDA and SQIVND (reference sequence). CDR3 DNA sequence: TGTGCCAGTAGCGGACTAGAAGTGTCGGATACGCAGTATTTT. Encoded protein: CASSGLEVSDTQYF.

The CDR3, as DNA: TGTGCCAGCAGTTTATCGACGACTAGTTTTGAGCAGTTCTTC. This translates into CASSLSTTSFEQFF. The chain uses TRBV27 and TRBJ2-1, with D perhaps matching TRBD2 (6 bases). The CDR3 totals 14 residues. V lost 0 bases to trimming and J lost 9 bases, with 12 bases between them. CDR1 is MNHEY and CDR2 is SMNVEV in the germline V gene (reference sequence).

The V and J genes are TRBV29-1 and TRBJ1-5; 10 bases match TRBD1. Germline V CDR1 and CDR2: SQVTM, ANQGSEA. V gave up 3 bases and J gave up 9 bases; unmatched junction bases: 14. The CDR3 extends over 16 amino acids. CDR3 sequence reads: CSVDHSWGQGTRPQHF. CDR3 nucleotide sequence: TGCAGCGTTGATCATTCGTGGGGACAGGGGACCAGGCCCCAGCATTTT.

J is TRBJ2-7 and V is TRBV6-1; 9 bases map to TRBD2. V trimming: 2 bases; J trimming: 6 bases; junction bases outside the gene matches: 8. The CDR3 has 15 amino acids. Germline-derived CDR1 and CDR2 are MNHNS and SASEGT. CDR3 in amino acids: CASSEKDSGSTEQYF. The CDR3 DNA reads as TGTGCCAGCAGTGAAAAGGATAGCGGGAGTACCGAGCAGTACTTC.

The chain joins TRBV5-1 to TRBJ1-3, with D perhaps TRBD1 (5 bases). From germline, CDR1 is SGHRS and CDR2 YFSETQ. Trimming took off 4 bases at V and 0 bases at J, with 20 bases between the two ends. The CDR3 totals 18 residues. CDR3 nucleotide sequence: TGCGCCAGCAGCCGTTTAGACAGCCTGAAACGCTCTGGAAACACCATATATTTT. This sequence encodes CASSRLDSLKRSGNTIYF.

CDR3 sequence: CASSQALGASSYEQYF. CDR3 coding DNA: TGCGCCAGCAGCCAAGCGTTAGGGGCCAGCTCCTACGAGCAGTACTTC. The chain carries TRBV4-1 and TRBJ2-7; D possibly corresponds to TRBD1 (5 bases). The ends were cut back, 1 base at V and 0 bases at J, with 13 bases in the middle. Germline CDR1 and CDR2: MGHRA and YSYEKL. The CDR3 length is 16 residues.

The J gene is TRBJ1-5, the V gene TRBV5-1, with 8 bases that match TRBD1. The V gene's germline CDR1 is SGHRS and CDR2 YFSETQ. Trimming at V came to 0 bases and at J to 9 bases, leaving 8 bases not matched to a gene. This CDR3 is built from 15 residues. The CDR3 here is CASSLGDRGQGPQHF. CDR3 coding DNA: TGCGCCAGCAGCTTGGGCGACAGGGGACAAGGGCCCCAGCATTTT.

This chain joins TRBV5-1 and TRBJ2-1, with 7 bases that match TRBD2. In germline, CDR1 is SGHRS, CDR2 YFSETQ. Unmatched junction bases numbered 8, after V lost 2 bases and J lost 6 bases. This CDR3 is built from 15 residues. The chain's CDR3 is CASSLGLVTSNEQFF. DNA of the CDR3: TGCGCCAGCAGCTTAGGACTAGTTACGTCCAATGAGCAGTTCTTC.

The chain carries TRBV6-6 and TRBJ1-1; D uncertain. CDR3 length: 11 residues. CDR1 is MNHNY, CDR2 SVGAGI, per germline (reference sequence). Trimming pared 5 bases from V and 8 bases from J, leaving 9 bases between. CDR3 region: CASSRVLEAFF. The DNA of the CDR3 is TGTGCCAGCAGTCGAGTACTAGAAGCTTTCTTT.

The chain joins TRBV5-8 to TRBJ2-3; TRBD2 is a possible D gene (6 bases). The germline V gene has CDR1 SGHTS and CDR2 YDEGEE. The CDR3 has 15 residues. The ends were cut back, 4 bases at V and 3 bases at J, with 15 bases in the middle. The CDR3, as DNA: TGTGCCAGCAGCACGGGGTGGGACTTTACAGATACGCAGTATTTT. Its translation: CASSTGWDFTDTQYF.

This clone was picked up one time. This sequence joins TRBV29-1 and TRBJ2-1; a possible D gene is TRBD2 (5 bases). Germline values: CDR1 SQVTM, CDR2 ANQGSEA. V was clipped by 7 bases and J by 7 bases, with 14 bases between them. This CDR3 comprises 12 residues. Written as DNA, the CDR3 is TGCAGCGCCCACCTAGCCAGAAATGAGCAGTTCTTC. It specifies CSAHLARNEQFF.

CDR3 loop: CASSSWPGGRGPQHF. In nucleotides, the CDR3 is TGTGCCAGCAGTTCCTGGCCCGGGGGGCGCGGGCCCCAGCATTTT. V is TRBV6-5 and J is TRBJ1-5; D perhaps matches TRBD1 (6 bases). V shed 4 bases and J shed 9 bases, with 19 bases lying between them. In germline, CDR1 is MNHEY, CDR2 SVGAGI. The CDR3 runs 15 residues.

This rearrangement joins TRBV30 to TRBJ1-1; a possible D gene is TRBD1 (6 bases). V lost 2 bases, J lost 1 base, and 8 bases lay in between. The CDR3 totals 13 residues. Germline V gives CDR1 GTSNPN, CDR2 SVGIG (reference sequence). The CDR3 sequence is CAWSLRGNTEAFF. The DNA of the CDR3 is TGTGCCTGGAGTCTCAGGGGGAACACTGAAGCTTTCTTT.